This record looks at one T cell receptor (beta chain) sequence and its context. Its target is unknown. The data were produced by immunoSEQ multiplex PCR, yet TCRdb's version contains in-frame clones alone and is incomplete. The sample comprises 40,000 or so clones, more than 85% of which are singletons, and approximately 6% rests with the top ten. The data are from a study of PD-1 blockade in classical Hodgkin lymphoma. General study findings and limits: CD4+ TCR diversity rose significantly by C4D1, and CD8+ TCR diversity did not.

Each patient relapsed following autologous stem cell transplantation, and prior brentuximab vedotin exposure differed. Trimming removed 4 bases from V and 0 bases from J, with 12 bases in between. The CDR3 totals 16 residues. In germline, CDR1 is SGHAT, CDR2 FQNNGV. This material consisted of peripheral blood mononuclear cells (PBMCs), taken before the second cycle of nivolumab. V gene TRBV11-2 combines with J gene TRBJ2-2, with D possibly TRBD1 on 6 matching bases. The clonotype originates from a human donor with classical Hodgkin lymphoma. The CDR3 nucleotides read TGTGCCAGCAGCTCCCGACAGGTATCGAACACCGGGGAGCTGTTTTTT. This sequence encodes CASSSRQVSNTGELFF.